The 3 T cell receptor beta chains below come from one sample, sequenced in a study of PD-1 blockade in mismatch repair-deficient tumors. The method was immunoSEQ multiplex PCR; TCRdb's version includes in-frame clones alone and lacks a portion of them. This table has 15,000 or so clones, about four fifths appearing once. Material: PBMCs, obtained before pembrolizumab treatment. These receptors came from an adult with mismatch repair-deficient cancer.

This chain connects TRBV9 to TRBJ2-7; TRBD2 is a possible D gene (5 bases). Trimming left V 0 bases short and J 2 bases short, with 9 bases between. The CDR3 is 14 amino acids. Germline CDR1 reads SGDLS; CDR2 reads YYNGEE. This CDR3 reads CASSVGSGTYEQYF. The DNA of the CDR3 is TGTGCCAGCAGCGTAGGTTCGGGGACCTACGAGCAGTACTTC.

This clone was picked up a small number of times. The chain combines TRBV4-2 with TRBJ2-7; 9 bases align to TRBD2. Looked up from germline, CDR1 is LGHNA and CDR2 is YNFKEQ. The junction had 8 bases not matched to a gene; V was cut back by 0 bases and J by 5 bases. The length of the CDR3 is 16 residues. CDR3 region: CASSQEGLAFRDEQYF. The CDR3 coding sequence is TGTGCCAGCAGCCAAGAGGGACTAGCATTTCGCGACGAGCAGTACTTC.

This chain links TRBV7-2 with TRBJ2-5, with 7 bases lining up with TRBD2. V lost 2 bases, J lost 5 bases, and 17 bases stayed unmatched. The CDR3 covers 18 residues. Looked up from germline, CDR1 is SGHTA and CDR2 is FQGNSA. CDR3 bases: TGTGCCAGCAGCTTACAGCGATCCCTAGCGGCCAGGGAGGAGACCCAGTACTTC. It translates to CASSLQRSLAAREETQYF.